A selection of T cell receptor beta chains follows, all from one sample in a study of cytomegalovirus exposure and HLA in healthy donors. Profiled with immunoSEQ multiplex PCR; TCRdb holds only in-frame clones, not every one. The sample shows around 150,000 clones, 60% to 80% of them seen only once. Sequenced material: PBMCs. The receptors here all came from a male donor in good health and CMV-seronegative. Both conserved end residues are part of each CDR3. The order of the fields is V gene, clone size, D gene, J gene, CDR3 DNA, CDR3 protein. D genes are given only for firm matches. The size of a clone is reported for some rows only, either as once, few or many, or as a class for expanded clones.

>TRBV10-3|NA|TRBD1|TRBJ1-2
TGTGCCATCCCTGGGACAGGGAGCGACTATGGCTACACCTTC
CAIPGTGSDYGYTF
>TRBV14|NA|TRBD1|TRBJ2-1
TGTGCCAGCAGCACTACCGGGACAGGGGGCGGTGAGCAGTTCTTC
CASSTTGTGGGEQFF
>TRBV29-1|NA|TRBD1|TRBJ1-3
TGCAGCGTTGCCCACAGGGGGCGAAACACCATATATTTT
CSVAHRGRNTIYF
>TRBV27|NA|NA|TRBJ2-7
TGTGCCAGCAGTCGGGGTTTCCCATACGAGCAGTACTTC
CASSRGFPYEQYF
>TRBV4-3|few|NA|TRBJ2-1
TGCGCCAGCAGCCAAGCGGCGTACGGGGAGCAGTTCTTC
CASSQAAYGEQFF
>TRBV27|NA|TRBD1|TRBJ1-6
TGTGCCAGCAGTCAAGTCAGGGGGCATTCACCCCTCCACTTT
CASSQVRGHSPLHF
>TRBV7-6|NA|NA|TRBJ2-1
TGTGCCAGCAGCTTAGCGGGGACATACAATGAGCAGTTCTTC
CASSLAGTYNEQFF
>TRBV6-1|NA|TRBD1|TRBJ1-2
TGTGCCAGCAGGGGTTGGACAGGGAACTATGGCTACACCTTC
CASRGWTGNYGYTF
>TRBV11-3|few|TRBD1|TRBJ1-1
TGTGCCAGCAGCTTAGAGGCCGGGACAGGGATCATGAACACTGAAGCTTTCTTT
CASSLEAGTGIMNTEAFF
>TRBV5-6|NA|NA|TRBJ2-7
TGTGCCAGCAGCCCGAGAGTCGGGGTTGAGTACTTC
CASSPRVGVEYF
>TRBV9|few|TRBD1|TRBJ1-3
TGTGCCTTCTGGGACAGGGGAAACACCATATATTTT
CAFWDRGNTIYF
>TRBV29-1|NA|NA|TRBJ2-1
TGCAGCGTTGATGGGCAGGGTGGCAATGAGCAGTTCTTC
CSVDGQGGNEQFF
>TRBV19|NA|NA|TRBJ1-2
TGTGCCAGTAGTTCCTCGGAAGGGGGAAAGTTCTATGGCTACACCTTC
CASSSSEGGKFYGYTF
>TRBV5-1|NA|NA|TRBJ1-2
TGCGCCAGCAGCCAGCGAGCAGAGAAAACTAACTATGGCTACACCTTC
CASSQRAEKTNYGYTF
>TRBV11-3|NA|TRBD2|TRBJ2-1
TGTGCCAGCAGCCTAGCGGGAGGGATATACAATGAGCAGTTCTTC
CASSLAGGIYNEQFF
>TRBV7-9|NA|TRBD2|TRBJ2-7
TGTGCCAGCAGCCGTCCCAGCGGGGGACCTTATGGGGAGCAGTACTTC
CASSRPSGGPYGEQYF
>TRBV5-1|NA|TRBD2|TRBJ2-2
TGCGCCAGCAGCTTCCGCGGGGGGGCGCCCACCGGGGAGCTGTTTTTT
CASSFRGGAPTGELFF
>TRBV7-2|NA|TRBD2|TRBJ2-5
TGTGCCAGCAGCCACTATGGCGGGGGTGGAGAGACCCAGTACTTC
CASSHYGGGGETQYF
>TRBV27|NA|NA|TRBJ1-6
TGTGCCGGCAGTTTATCTAGGACTCTACCCCTCCACTTT
CAGSLSRTLPLHF
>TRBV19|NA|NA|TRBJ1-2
TGTGCCAGTAGTCCTCTCGTCGGGGGTCGATCCTATGGCTACACCTTC
CASSPLVGGRSYGYTF
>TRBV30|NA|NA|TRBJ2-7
TGTGCCTGGAACCGACAGCCGGAACACTACGAGCAGTACTTC
CAWNRQPEHYEQYF
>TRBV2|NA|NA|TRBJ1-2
TGTGCCAGCAAGACAGATCCTACTAACTATGGCTACACCTTC
CASKTDPTNYGYTF
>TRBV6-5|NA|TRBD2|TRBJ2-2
TGTGCCAGCAGTTACGCGACTAGCGGGGGCACCGGGGAGCTGTTTTTT
CASSYATSGGTGELFF
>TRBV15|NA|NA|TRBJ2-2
TGTGCCACCAGCAGAGATCGAGGGCAGGGGGGATACACCGGGGAGCTGTTTTTT
CATSRDRGQGGYTGELFF
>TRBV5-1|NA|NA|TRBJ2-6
TGCGCCAGCAGCCTCGGTTCGGGGTCCAACGTCCTGACTTTC
CASSLGSGSNVLTF
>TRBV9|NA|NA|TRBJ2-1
TGTGCCAGCAGCGTAGCCTCAGGGGGAGGATACAATGAGCAGTTCTTC
CASSVASGGGYNEQFF
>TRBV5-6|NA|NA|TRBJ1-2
TGTGCCAGCAGCTGGAGGACGGCAAGGGTGGACTATGGCTACACCTTC
CASSWRTARVDYGYTF
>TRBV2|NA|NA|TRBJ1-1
TGTGCCAGCAGCAACCCAGGGAACCTTATGAACACTGAAGCTTTCTTT
CASSNPGNLMNTEAFF
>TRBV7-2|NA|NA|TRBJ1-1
TGTGCCAGCAGCACTCGAATGAACACTGAAGCTTTCTTT
CASSTRMNTEAFF
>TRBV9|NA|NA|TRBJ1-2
TGTGCCAGCAGTTCGGATCGGGGTAACTATGGCTACACCTTC
CASSSDRGNYGYTF
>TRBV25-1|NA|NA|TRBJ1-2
TGTGCCAGCAGTGAAGGAGGCAACTATGGCTACACCTTC
CASSEGGNYGYTF
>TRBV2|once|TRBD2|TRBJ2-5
TGTGCCAGCTGCGGGGGACTAGCGGATCAAGAGACCCAGTACTTC
CASCGGLADQETQYF
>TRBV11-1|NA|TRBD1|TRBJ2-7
TGTGCCAGCAGCTTGAATACAGGGGGCCACGAGCAGTACTTC
CASSLNTGGHEQYF
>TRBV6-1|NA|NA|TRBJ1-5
TGTGCCAGCAGTGAAGCCCCGAGTAGCAATCAGCCCCAGCATTTT
CASSEAPSSNQPQHF
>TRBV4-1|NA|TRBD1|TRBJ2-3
TGCGCCAGCAGCCCCCGGGACAGGGGGAGCACAGATACGCAGTATTTT
CASSPRDRGSTDTQYF
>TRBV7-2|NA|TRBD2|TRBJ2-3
TGTGCCAGCAGCTTAGGGGCGACTAGCGGGGGGGCAGCAGATACGCAGTATTTT
CASSLGATSGGAADTQYF
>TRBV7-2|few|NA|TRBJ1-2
TGTGCCAGCAGCTTAGGTCAGGGGACGAGTGGCTACACCTTC
CASSLGQGTSGYTF
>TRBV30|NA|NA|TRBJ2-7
TGTGCCTGGAGTGTCGACGGAAGAGGTCCGTCCTACGAGCAGTACTTC
CAWSVDGRGPSYEQYF
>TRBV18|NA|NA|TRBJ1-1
TGTGCCAGCTCACCATACAGTTTTGTGTACAGTGGCACTGAAGCTTTCTTT
CASSPYSFVYSGTEAFF
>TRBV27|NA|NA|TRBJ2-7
TGTGCCAGCAGGCTGGAGGGCAGGGTCACCTACGAGCAGTACTTC
CASRLEGRVTYEQYF
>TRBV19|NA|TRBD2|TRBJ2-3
TGTGCCAGTAGTATCGGGACTAGCGGTACAGATACGCAGTATTTT
CASSIGTSGTDTQYF
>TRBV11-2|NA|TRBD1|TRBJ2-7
TGTGCCAGCAGCCCCGACAGGGCCGAGCAGTACTTC
CASSPDRAEQYF
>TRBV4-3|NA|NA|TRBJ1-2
TGCGCCAGCAGCCAAAGGACACCTTCCTATGGCTACACCTTC
CASSQRTPSYGYTF
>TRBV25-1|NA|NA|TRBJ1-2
TGTGCCAGCAGTGAACGCGGAGGCTACACCTTC
CASSERGGYTF
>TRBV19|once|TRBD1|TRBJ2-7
TGTGCCAGTAGGGATGGACAGGAGCCCTACGAGCAGTACTTC
CASRDGQEPYEQYF
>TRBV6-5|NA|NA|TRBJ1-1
TGTGCCAGCAGTTACCGAGGGCTGAACACTGAAGCTTTCTTT
CASSYRGLNTEAFF
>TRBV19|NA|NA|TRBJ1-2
TGTGCCAGTAGTCCCCCCGGGAGGACGAACTATGGCTACACCTTC
CASSPPGRTNYGYTF
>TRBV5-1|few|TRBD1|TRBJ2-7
TGCGCCAGCAGCTTAGGTGACAGGGGGGACGAGCAGTACTTC
CASSLGDRGDEQYF
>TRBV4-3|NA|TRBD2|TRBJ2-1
TGCGCCAGCAGCCAAATGACCACTAGCGGGGGCTACAATGAGCAGTTCTTC
CASSQMTTSGGYNEQFF
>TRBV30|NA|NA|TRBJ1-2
TGTGCCTGGAGAGTCCCCGGACAAACTTTCTATGGCTACACCTTC
CAWRVPGQTFYGYTF
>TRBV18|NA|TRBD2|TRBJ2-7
TGTGCCAGCTCACCAACTAGCGGGGGCTCCTACGAGCAGTACTTC
CASSPTSGGSYEQYF
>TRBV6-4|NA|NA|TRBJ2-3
TGTGCCAGCAGTAACCGGGACTGTGGCCCAGATACGCAGTATTTT
CASSNRDCGPDTQYF
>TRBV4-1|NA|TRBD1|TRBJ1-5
TGCGCCAGCAGCCCGACGGGACAGGGTTTATCCCAGCATTTT
CASSPTGQGLSQHF
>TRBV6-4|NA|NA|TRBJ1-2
TGTGCCAGCAGTGCGGAGGGAGCTAACTATGGCTACACCTTC
CASSAEGANYGYTF
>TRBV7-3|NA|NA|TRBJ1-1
TGTGCCAGCAGCCCCTACCGGGGGACTGAAGCTTTCTTT
CASSPYRGTEAFF
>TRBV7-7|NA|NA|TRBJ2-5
TGTGCCAGCAGCGTGGCAGGGGTGGGAGAGACCCAGTACTTC
CASSVAGVGETQYF
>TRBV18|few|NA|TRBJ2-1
TGTGCCAGCTTTGAGGAGACTCACAACTACAATGAGCAGTTCTTC
CASFEETHNYNEQFF
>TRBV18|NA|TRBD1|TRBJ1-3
TGTGCCAGCTCAGACAACAGGGGGCTCGGAAACACCATATATTTT
CASSDNRGLGNTIYF
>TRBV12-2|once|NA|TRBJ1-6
TGTGCAAGTCGCTTTATGGGGCGCCGATCACCCCTCCACTTT
CASRFMGRRSPLHF